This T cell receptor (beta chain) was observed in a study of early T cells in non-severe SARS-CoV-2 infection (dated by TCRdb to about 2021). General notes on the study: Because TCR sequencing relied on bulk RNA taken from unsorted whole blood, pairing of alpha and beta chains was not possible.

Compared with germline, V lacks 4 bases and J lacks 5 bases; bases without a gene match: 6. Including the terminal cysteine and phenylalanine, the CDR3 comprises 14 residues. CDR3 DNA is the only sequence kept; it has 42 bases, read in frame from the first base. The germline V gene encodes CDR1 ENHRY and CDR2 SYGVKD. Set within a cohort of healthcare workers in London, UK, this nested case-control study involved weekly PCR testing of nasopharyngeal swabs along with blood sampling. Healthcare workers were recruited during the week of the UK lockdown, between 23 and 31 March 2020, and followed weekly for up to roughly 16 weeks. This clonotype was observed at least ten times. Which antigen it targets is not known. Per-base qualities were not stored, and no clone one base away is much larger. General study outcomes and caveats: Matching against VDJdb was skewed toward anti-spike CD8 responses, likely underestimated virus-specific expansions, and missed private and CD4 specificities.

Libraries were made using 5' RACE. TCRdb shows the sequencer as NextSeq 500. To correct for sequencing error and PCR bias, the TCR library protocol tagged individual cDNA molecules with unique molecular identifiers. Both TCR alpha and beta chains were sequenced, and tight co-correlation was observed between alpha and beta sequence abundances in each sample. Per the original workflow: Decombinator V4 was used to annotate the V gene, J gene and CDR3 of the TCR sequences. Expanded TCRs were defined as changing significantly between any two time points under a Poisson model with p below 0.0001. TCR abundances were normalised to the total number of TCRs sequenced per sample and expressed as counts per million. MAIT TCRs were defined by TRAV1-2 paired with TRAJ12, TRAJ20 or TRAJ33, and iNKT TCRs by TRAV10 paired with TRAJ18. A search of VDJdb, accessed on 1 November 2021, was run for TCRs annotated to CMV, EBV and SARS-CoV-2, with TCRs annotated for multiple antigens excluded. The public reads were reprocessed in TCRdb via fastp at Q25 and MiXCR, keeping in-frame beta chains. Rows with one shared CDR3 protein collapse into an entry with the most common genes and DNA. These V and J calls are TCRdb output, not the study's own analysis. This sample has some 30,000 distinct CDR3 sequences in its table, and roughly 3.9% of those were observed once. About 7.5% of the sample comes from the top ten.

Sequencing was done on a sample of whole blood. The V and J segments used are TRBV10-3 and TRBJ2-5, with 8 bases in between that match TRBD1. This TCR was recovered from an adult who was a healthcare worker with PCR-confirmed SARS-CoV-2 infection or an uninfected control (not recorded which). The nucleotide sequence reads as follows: TGTGCCATCAGTGCCGGGACAGGACGGGAGACCCAGTACTTC. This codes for CAISAGTGRETQYF.